This TCR beta chain originates from a study of blood T cells in healthy people across ages. Study-level points and caveats: Naive CD4+ cells and diversity were both higher in long-lived donors than in aged donors. Diversity estimated from one million T cells was considered an underestimate.

There are a few counts of this clonotype. The antigen remains unidentified. The CDR3 has 15 amino acids. V was pared by 4 bases and J by 2 bases, with 13 bases between. Germline V lookup: CDR1 MNHEY, CDR2 SVGEGT. Next came a second PCR, run for roughly 6 to 11 cycles, which used a sample-barcoded 5' primer along with a J-beta primer mix. TCRdb itself ran the 5' RACE reads through MiXCR, one entry per CDR3 protein. Of about 830,000 distinct CDR3 sequences listed, 55% to 65% are singletons. For every donor, a draw yielded around 10 milliliters of peripheral blood. Every sample had a minimum of 6 million PBMCs isolated.

The chain carries TRBV6-2 or TRBV6-3 and TRBJ2-3, with D unresolved. Sequencing was done on a sample of blood. The clonotype was recovered from a man aged 25-45 years in good health. The CDR3 protein is CASSSIPTSTDTQYF. CDR3 bases: TGTGCCAGCAGTTCGATTCCCACCTCCACAGATACGCAGTATTTT.